What follows is one T cell receptor (beta chain) and its context. The target antigen is unknown. The sample's treatment: oral pan-JAK inhibitor, 5-10 mg twice daily. The sample comes from a study of CD8+ T cells in alopecia areata. Across the study: It was oral tofacitinib, at 5 to 10 mg twice daily, that treated patients received. Study findings and constraints: Uncertainty about whether baseline CD8+ expansion is linked to response remains, with one nonresponder.

Sequencing used cDNA as its template, made by extracting RNA and reverse transcribing it. The method was immunoSEQ multiplex PCR; TCRdb's version includes in-frame clones alone and lacks a portion of them. The sample lists a few hundred thousand clones; approximately 38% were seen once. This CDR3 has 14 residues. V lost 5 bases, J lost 6 bases, and 6 bases stayed unmatched. Germline assignment: CDR1 SGHTA and CDR2 FQGTGA. The V call is TRBV7-3, the J call TRBJ2-2, with 7 bases fitting TRBD2. This sequence was found in a human donor with alopecia areata. This specimen consisted of CD4+ T cells sorted from blood, obtained between weeks 30 and 35, from a patient treated with tofacitinib. The CDR3 DNA follows: TGTGCCAGCAGCGCCGGACTAGTCCCCGGGGAGCTGTTTTTT. This codes for CASSAGLVPGELFF.